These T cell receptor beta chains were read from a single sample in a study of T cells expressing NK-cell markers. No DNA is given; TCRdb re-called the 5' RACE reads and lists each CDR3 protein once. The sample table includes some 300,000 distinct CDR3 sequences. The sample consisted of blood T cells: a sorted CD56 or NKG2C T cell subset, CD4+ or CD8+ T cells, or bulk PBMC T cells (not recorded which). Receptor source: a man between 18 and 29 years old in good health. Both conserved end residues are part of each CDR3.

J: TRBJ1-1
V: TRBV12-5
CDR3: CASGFRVAGWMNTEAFF

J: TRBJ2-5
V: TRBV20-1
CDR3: CSARPDPTETQYF

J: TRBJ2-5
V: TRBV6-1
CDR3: CATREWRAKTQYF

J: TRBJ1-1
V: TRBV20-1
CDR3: CSARPPTGNTEAFF

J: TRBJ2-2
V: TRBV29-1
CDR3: CSVGQGVTGELFF

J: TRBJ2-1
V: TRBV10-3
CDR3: CAISAQVGDEQFF

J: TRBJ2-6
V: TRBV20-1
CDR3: CSARVSNSGANVLTF

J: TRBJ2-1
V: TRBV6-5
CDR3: CASSYSPSGELNEQFF

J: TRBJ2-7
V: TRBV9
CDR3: CASSPREWASYEQYF

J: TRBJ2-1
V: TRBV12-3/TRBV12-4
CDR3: CASKPRLGRGPNEQFF

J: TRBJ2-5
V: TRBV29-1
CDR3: CSDGTEKETQYF

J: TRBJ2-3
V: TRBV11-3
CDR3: CASSSARTDESTDTQYF

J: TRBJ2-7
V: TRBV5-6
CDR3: CASSLGLTTYEQYF

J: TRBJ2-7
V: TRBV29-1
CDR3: CSVARTSESRAYF

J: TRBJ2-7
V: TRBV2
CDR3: CASSERLVYEQYF

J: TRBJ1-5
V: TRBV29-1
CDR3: CSVSGQGGQPQHF

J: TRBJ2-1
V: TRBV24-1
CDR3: CATSDSGRPNEQFF

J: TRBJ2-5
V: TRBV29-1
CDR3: CSDHDMDRAEETQYF

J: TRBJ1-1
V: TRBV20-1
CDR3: CSAPGRAGTEAFF

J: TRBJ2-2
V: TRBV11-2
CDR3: CASSLNRIRQGIGELFF

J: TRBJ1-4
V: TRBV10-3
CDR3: CAISDSLSNEKLFF

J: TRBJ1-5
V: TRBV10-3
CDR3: CATSRGENNQPQHF

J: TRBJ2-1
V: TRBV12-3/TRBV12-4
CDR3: CASSSPGLAADEQFF

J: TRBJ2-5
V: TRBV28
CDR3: CASCWTSPRETQYF

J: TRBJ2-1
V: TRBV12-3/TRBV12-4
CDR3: CASSSLGEQFF

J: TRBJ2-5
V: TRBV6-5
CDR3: CASSYSLGGTQYF

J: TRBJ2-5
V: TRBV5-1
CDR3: CASSLGTGLQETQYF

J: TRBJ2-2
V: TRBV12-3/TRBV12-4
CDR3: CASSPGQVRAGELFF

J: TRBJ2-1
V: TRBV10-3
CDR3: CAISVADAYNEQFF

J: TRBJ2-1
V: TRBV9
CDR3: CASSVDPTGLESEQFF

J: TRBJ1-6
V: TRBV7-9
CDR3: CASRPDTENSPLHF

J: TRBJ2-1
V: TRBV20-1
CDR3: CSASPEHRSYNEQFF

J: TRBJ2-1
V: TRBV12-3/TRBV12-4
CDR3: CASSVRENGEQFF

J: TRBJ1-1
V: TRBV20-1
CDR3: CSARPFAGERNTEAFF

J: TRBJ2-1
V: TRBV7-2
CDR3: CASSLWTSGSSYNEQFF

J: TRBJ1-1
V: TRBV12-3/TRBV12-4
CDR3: CASSLGGQLTEAFF

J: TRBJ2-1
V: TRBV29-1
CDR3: CSVALVLNNEQFF

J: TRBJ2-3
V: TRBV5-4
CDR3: CASSRLAASGDTQYF

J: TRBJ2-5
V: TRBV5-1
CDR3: CASSLQGSRQETQYF